Below, 10 T cell receptor beta chains from the same sample are listed, as sequenced in a study of blood T cell repertoires in COVID-19. The table came from immunoSEQ multiplex PCR; TCRdb's copy has only in-frame clones and leaves some out. The sample contains 120,000 to 150,000 clones, roughly 87% of which appear only once. The sequenced material came from peripheral blood. The receptors were gathered from a woman in her fifties or sixties with acute or convalescent COVID-19.

This chain uses TRBV19 with TRBJ2-7, with 9 bases aligning to TRBD2. The CDR3 extends over 14 amino acids. The germline gives CDR1 LNHDA, CDR2 SQIVND (reference sequence). V shed 1 base, J shed 6 bases, and the junction held 4 bases outside the gene matches. In nucleotides, the CDR3 is TGTGCCAGTAGTATAGGCGGGGGGGAGATCGAGCAGTACTTC. Translated: CASSIGGGEIEQYF.

Written as DNA, the CDR3 is TGTGCCAGCAGCTTAACCGGGGTTGAGCAGTTCTTC. Translated, it gives CASSLTGVEQFF. This chain uses TRBV7-3 with TRBJ2-1, with D perhaps TRBD2 (5 bases). The CDR3 length is 12 residues. Per germline, CDR1 SGHTA and CDR2 FQGTGA. V gave up 0 bases and J gave up 9 bases, with 6 bases separating them. The whole variable domain, filled in from reference TRBV7-3 and TRBJ2-1, reads GAGVSQTPSNKVTEKGKYVELRCDPISGHTALYWYRQSLGQGPEFLIYFQGTGAADDSGLPNDRFFAVRPEGSVSTLKIQRTERGDSAVYLCASSLTGVEQFFGPGTRLTVL.

J is TRBJ2-1 and V is TRBV11-3; 12 bases fit TRBD2. The CDR3 length is 17 residues. J lost 10 bases, V lost 5 bases, and 15 bases had no gene match. Looked up from germline, CDR1 is SGHNT and CDR2 is YENEEA. CDR3 residues: CASSPKSLAGGPEEQFF. The CDR3 DNA is TGTGCCAGCAGCCCAAAGTCCCTAGCGGGAGGGCCGGAGGAGCAGTTCTTC.

DNA of the CDR3: TGTGCCAGCAGTCCACTAGCGGGGGGGAGGAACTCCTACGAGCAGTACTTC. Translating it yields CASSPLAGGRNSYEQYF. V usage is TRBV28 and J usage is TRBJ2-7; 13 bases line up with TRBD2. Trimming at V came to 5 bases and at J to 0 bases, leaving 7 bases not matched to a gene. The CDR3 covers 17 residues. CDR1 MDHEN and CDR2 SYDVKM come from the germline V gene.

This clone was observed a single time. The gene calls are TRBV5-5 and TRBJ1-5; 7 bases are a match to TRBD1. Germline-derived CDR1 and CDR2 are SGHKS and YYEKEE (reference sequence). Germline trimming cut 0 bases from V and 5 bases from J; bases unmatched to any gene: 14. This CDR3 is 18 amino acids long. CDR3 protein: CASSLVAQTGVQDQPQHF. As DNA, the CDR3 is TGTGCCAGCAGCTTGGTAGCCCAAACAGGGGTTCAGGATCAGCCCCAGCATTTT.

The rearrangement uses TRBV3-1 (or the pseudogene TRBV3-2) and TRBJ2-1; 12 bases align to TRBD2. Germline trimming cut 4 bases from V and 5 bases from J; bases unmatched to any gene: 6. This CDR3 comprises 16 residues. CDR1 LGHDT and CDR2 YNNKEL come from the germline V gene (reference sequence). CDR3 sequence (DNA): TGTGCCAGCAGCCCTTTGACTAGCGGGAGACACAATGAGCAGTTCTTC. This codes for CASSPLTSGRHNEQFF.

V gene TRBV27 combines with J gene TRBJ2-2, with a tentative D call TRBD1 (6 bases). Looked up from germline, CDR1 is MNHEY and CDR2 is SMNVEV (reference sequence). The ends were cut back, 8 bases at V and 6 bases at J, with 10 bases in the middle. This CDR3 is built from 12 residues. The CDR3 loop reads CASATGSGELFF. Written as DNA, the CDR3 is TGTGCCAGCGCTACAGGGTCCGGGGAGCTGTTTTTT.

The V gene is TRBV18, the J gene TRBJ1-1; tentatively, D is TRBD1 (5 bases). In germline, CDR1 is KGHSH, CDR2 LQKENI. This CDR3 spans 15 amino acids. The V end was cut by 2 bases, the J end by 0 bases, with 10 bases between. The CDR3 reads CASSPLTELNTEAFF. CDR3 nucleotide sequence: TGTGCCAGCTCACCATTGACAGAACTGAACACTGAAGCTTTCTTT.

The chain combines TRBV7-9 with TRBJ1-6, with 9 bases that match TRBD1. V lost 1 base and J lost 5; bases outside the gene matches: 3. CDR1 is SEHNR and CDR2 is FQNEAQ in the germline V gene (reference sequence). This CDR3 has 16 amino acids. The CDR3 spells CASSLDWTGDNSPLHF. The CDR3 bases are TGTGCCAGCAGCTTAGATTGGACAGGGGATAATTCACCCCTCCACTTT.

The chain couples TRBV24-1 to TRBJ2-3; the D gene is possibly TRBD2 (6 bases). The CDR3 runs 16 residues. V was clipped by 3 bases and J by 0 bases, with 12 bases between them. Per the germline V gene, CDR1 is KGHDR and CDR2 is SFDVKD. CDR3 sequence reads: CATSDQSGRSTDTQYF. The DNA of the CDR3 is TGTGCCACCAGTGATCAGAGCGGGCGTAGCACAGATACGCAGTATTTT.